This T cell receptor beta chain is from a study of immune characterization of retroperitoneal liposarcoma. TCRdb fed the PCR reads into MiXCR, producing one record per CDR3 protein. The table includes approximately 11,000 distinct CDR3 sequences, more than 35% detected once. This CDR3 has 15 amino acids. Germline-derived CDR1 and CDR2 are MNHEY and SMNVEV (reference sequence). V usage is TRBV27 and J usage is TRBJ2-5, with no clear D. The J call may be mistaken, given a closer DNA end match to TRBJ2-7. The source of this sequence is a female donor with retroperitoneal liposarcoma. The specimen sequenced was tumor tissue. The CDR3 region is CASSSRPSFIYEQYF. The CDR3 nucleotides read TGTGCCAGCAGCTCCCGTCCGTCATTTATCTACGAGCAGTACTTC.